Listed below are T cell receptor beta chains from one sample, sequenced in a study of T cell repertoires in cytomegalovirus infection. Antigens of these TCRs are unknown. TCRdb called the reads again in MiXCR, with one record for every CDR3 protein. The table lists 110,000 to 150,000 distinct CDR3 sequences, around 30% of them singletons, with roughly 51% in the top ten. The sequencing here drew on CD8+ T cells from cultured PBMCs, taken from culture after CMV antigen stimulation. Source of these receptors: a human donor in good health (CMV status not recorded). Some clones in this sample may be carry-over from other donors' samples. Each CDR3 is given with its conserved first and last residue. A D gene is named only where the DNA matches it firmly. Not every row has a clone size; where given, it reads once, few, many or a size class.

>NA|TRBV7-6|TRBJ1-1|NA
CASSGGSLGAADTEAFF
TGTGCCAGCAGTGGAGGGAGTCTAGGGGCGGCCGACACTGAAGCTTTCTTT
>NA|TRBV7-2|TRBJ2-1|NA
CASTDATGLPYNEQFF
TGTGCCAGCACCGACGCGACCGGGCTTCCCTACAATGAGCAGTTCTTC
>many|TRBV6-6|TRBJ2-7|NA
CASSYSDSYEQYF
TGTGCCAGCAGTTACTCAGACTCCTACGAGCAGTACTTC
>few|TRBV19|TRBJ2-1|TRBD2
CASSFRLASFEQFF
TGTGCCAGTAGTTTTCGACTAGCGTCCTTTGAGCAGTTCTTC
>NA|TRBV19|TRBJ2-1|TRBD1
CATHHVVQGAKGEQFF
TGTGCCACACACCACGTAGTACAGGGGGCGAAGGGTGAGCAGTTCTTC
>NA|TRBV28|TRBJ2-1|NA
CASTVGVRSADEQFF
TGTGCCAGCACCGTGGGCGTGCGGAGTGCCGATGAGCAGTTCTTC
>NA|TRBV12-3/TRBV12-4|TRBJ2-2|NA
CASSLVFPVTGELFF
TGTGCCAGCAGTTTAGTCTTCCCTGTCACCGGGGAGCTGTTTTTT
>few|TRBV6-6|TRBJ2-1|NA
CASGPGGTYNEQFF
TGTGCCAGCGGACCCGGGGGAACGTACAATGAGCAGTTCTTC
>few|TRBV7-7|TRBJ2-2|NA
CASSLEGGTGELFF
TGTGCCAGCAGCTTAGAGGGAGGCACCGGGGAGCTGTTTTTT
>NA|TRBV11-2|TRBJ2-2|NA
CASTQSGDGELFF
TGTGCCAGCACTCAAAGTGGGGACGGGGAGCTGTTTTTT
>NA|TRBV4-2|TRBJ2-7|TRBD1
CASSQEGTASYEQYF
TGTGCCAGCAGCCAAGAGGGGACAGCCTCTTACGAGCAGTACTTC
>NA|TRBV27|TRBJ1-4|NA
CASSSIPGLANEKLFF
TGTGCCAGCAGTTCGATTCCGGGGTTGGCTAATGAAAAACTGTTTTTT
>few|TRBV19|TRBJ1-1|NA
CASILGTRGRNTEAFF
TGTGCCAGTATCCTCGGGACAAGGGGGAGGAACACTGAAGCTTTCTTT
>NA|TRBV28|TRBJ2-7|TRBD1
CASSPTGQGYEQYF
TGTGCCAGCAGTCCTACGGGACAGGGCTACGAGCAGTACTTC
>many|TRBV28|TRBJ2-7|TRBD2
CASKLRGGDYYEQYF
TGTGCCAGCAAATTACGGGGGGGAGATTACTACGAGCAGTACTTC
>few|TRBV7-6|TRBJ2-1|NA
CASTPGAPRWEQFF
TGTGCCAGCACCCCGGGGGCTCCGAGGTGGGAGCAGTTCTTC
>few|TRBV12-3/TRBV12-4|TRBJ2-3|NA
CASKRIITDTQYF
TGTGCCAGCAAACGAATTATCACAGATACGCAGTATTTT